Sequencing of this TCR beta chain was carried out in a study of regulatory T cells (dated by TCRdb to between 2018 and 2020). About the investigation overall: The study compared T-cell receptor beta repertoires of sorted regulatory, conventional CD4+ and CD8+ T cells between CD3G-deficient patients and healthy controls. The research as a whole found: Restricted unique TRB V-J pairs and skewed V and J gene usage were observed in patient repertoires, most markedly in regulatory T cells. CD8+ T cells from patients showed a nonsignificant trend toward lower Shannon entropy than control CD8+ cells.

Every CD3G-deficient patient showed evidence of autoimmunity, and the autoimmunity was more severe in two of the patients. At testing, patients were between 2 and 39 years old and showed lower naive and higher memory CD4+ and CD8+ T-cell proportions. About six individuals with CD3G deficiency were included in the patient group. An international network of physicians spanning the United States, Europe and Asia provided the patient samples and clinical data. Ficoll density separation was used to isolate peripheral blood mononuclear cells. A FACSAria cell sorter was used to isolate CD3+ CD8+ CD4- T cells. V drops 3 bases and J drops 3 bases, leaving 8 bases in between. CDR1 MNHEY and CDR2 SMNVEV are derived from the germline V gene (reference sequence). Counted from cysteine to phenylalanine, this CDR3 has 13 amino acids. The read is trimmed to its CDR3 DNA, 39 bases read in frame from base 1. Regarding this clone: The target of this receptor is not known. Base qualities are missing; no much larger clone stands one base away.

For the multiplex PCR, 52 forward TRBV primers and 13 reverse TRBJ primers were used, and amplification bias was corrected with both assay-based and computational methods. Within the immunoSEQ assay, multiplex PCR amplified rearranged TRB loci from genomic DNA. TRB amplicons were sequenced using an Illumina HiSeq platform. The study's processing was this. Raw sequences were error-filtered and aligned to reference gene sequences by custom algorithms, then analyzed with the immunoSEQ online tools. The frequencies of productive and nonproductive TRB rearrangements were evaluated among unique sequences as well as among total sequences. For TRB CDR3 positions 6 and 7, hydrophobicity together with amino acid composition served as the basis for assessing self-reactivity potential. Groups were compared by t tests, Mann-Whitney tests or two-way ANOVA performed in Prism software. TCRdb mirrors the immuneACCESS table, restricted to in-frame sequences. Some clones are absent from its copies; in checked studies, under half trace to an unresolved V gene, and the reason for the others is unknown. From that table come the V and J calls and clone size; the DNA was used to work out D and trimming. In all, the sample holds 15,000 to 20,000 clones, and more than 85% of those were seen once. The top ten clonotypes cover 32% of the sample.

The receptor's source is a person aged 18 to 30 with CD3G deficiency. This chain is built from TRBV27 and TRBJ1-2; TRBD1 is perhaps the D gene, given 5 matching bases. Sequencing used CD8+ T cells sorted from blood. The DNA sequence follows: TGTGCCAGCAGTTTCTCAGGGTACTATGGCTACACCTTC. This yields the protein CASSFSGYYGYTF.